This TCR beta chain emerged from a study of OX40 agonist ivuxolimab in advanced cancers. Across the study: The diagnoses of dose-escalation patients were hepatocellular carcinoma, melanoma, renal cell or head and neck cancer.

The method was immunoSEQ multiplex PCR; TCRdb's version includes in-frame clones alone and lacks a portion of them. The sample shows tens of thousands of clones, roughly 80% of them seen only once. Trimming left V 4 bases short and J 2 bases short, with 14 bases between. Germline V gene sequence: CDR1 KGHSH, CDR2 LQKENI. The CDR3 contains 15 residues. The TCR was taken from an adult with an advanced solid tumor such as melanoma, head and neck, liver or kidney cancer. The chain recombines TRBV18 with TRBJ1-2, with a tentative D call TRBD1 (6 bases). The material sequenced was CD4+ or CD8+ T cells sorted from blood, taken in a trial of the OX40 agonist ivuxolimab. CDR3 DNA sequence: TGTGCCAGCTCACTGAACAGGGAACGAAACTATGGCTACACCTTC. Translated: CASSLNRERNYGYTF.